These T cell receptor beta chains were read from a single sample in a study of CD8 T cells in ankylosing spondylitis. Each CDR3 protein is one row after TCRdb ran MiXCR on the 5' RACE reads. The table has tens of thousands of distinct CDR3 sequences, roughly 9% seen once. The sequenced sample was blood, either unsorted or a sorted T cell fraction (not recorded which). The receptors were sampled from a male donor with ankylosing spondylitis. CDR3s include the opening cysteine and the closing phenylalanine or tryptophan. A D gene is named only where the DNA matches it firmly. Some rows mark clone size as missing; the rest say once, few, many or name a class of expanded clone.

>-|TRBV12-3/TRBV12-4|TRBJ2-3|-
CASSPWRGAPDTQYF
TGTGCCAGCAGTCCCTGGCGGGGTGCACCAGATACGCAGTATTTT
>TRBD2|TRBV27|TRBJ2-7|-
CASSSGRAYEQYF
TGTGCCAGCAGTAGCGGGAGGGCCTACGAGCAGTACTTC
>-|TRBV25-1|TRBJ2-3|few
CASSAPNSGLAADTQYF
TGTGCCAGCAGTGCCCCCAACTCGGGGCTAGCCGCCGATACGCAGTATTTT
>-|TRBV19|TRBJ1-6|few
CASSRDLKSPLHF
TGTGCCAGTAGTCGGGACCTCAAGTCACCCCTCCACTTT
>TRBD1|TRBV7-8|TRBJ2-6|few
CASSRFDRGLSGANVLTF
TGTGCCAGCAGCCGTTTCGACAGGGGGCTATCTGGGGCCAACGTCCTGACTTTC
>-|TRBV5-4|TRBJ2-7|many
CASSLRTSYEQYF
TGTGCCAGCAGCTTGCGGACATCGTACGAGCAGTACTTC
>TRBD1|TRBV13|TRBJ1-3|-
CASSPGQGTGNTIYF
TGTGCCAGCAGCCCCGGACAGGGCACTGGAAACACCATATATTTT
>TRBD1|TRBV6-1|TRBJ2-5|few
CASGDSFQETQYF
TGTGCCAGCGGGGACAGTTTCCAAGAGACCCAGTACTTC
>TRBD1|TRBV5-1|TRBJ2-3|many
CASSFRGQVTDTQYF
TGCGCCAGCAGCTTCAGGGGGCAAGTCACAGATACGCAGTATTTT
>-|TRBV29-1|TRBJ1-2|many
CSSPGEGDYGYTF
TGCAGCTCCCCTGGTGAGGGGGACTATGGCTACACCTTC
>-|TRBV3-1|TRBJ1-1|few
CASSQEWEGTEAFF
TGTGCCAGCAGCCAAGAATGGGAGGGCACTGAAGCTTTCTTT
>TRBD2|TRBV7-6|TRBJ2-5|-
CASSGLAGVMETQYF
TGTGCCAGCAGCGGACTAGCGGGAGTGATGGAGACCCAGTACTTC
>-|TRBV9|TRBJ2-1|-
CASSVNAYNEQFF
TGTGCCAGCAGCGTTAATGCCTACAATGAGCAGTTCTTC
>-|TRBV9|TRBJ2-4|-
CASSVGHSFLAKNIQYF
TGTGCCAGCAGCGTAGGCCACAGCTTTCTAGCCAAAAACATTCAGTACTTC
>TRBD2|TRBV4-1|TRBJ2-3|many
CASSPSGRVYSDTQYF
TGCGCCAGCAGCCCCAGCGGGAGGGTCTATTCAGATACGCAGTATTTT
>-|TRBV7-9|TRBJ1-1|-
CASRAGTMNTEAFF
TGTGCCAGCAGGGCCGGGACGATGAACACTGAAGCTTTCTTT
>-|TRBV9|TRBJ2-7|few
CASSVGGDSYEQYF
TGTGCCAGCAGCGTAGGGGGAGACTCCTACGAGCAGTACTTC
>-|TRBV6-1|TRBJ2-1|-
CAITGTNYNEQFF
TGTGCCATTACAGGGACCAACTACAATGAGCAGTTCTTC
>TRBD2|TRBV27|TRBJ2-1|many
CASSSSGTSGGNEQFF
TGTGCCAGCAGTTCCTCCGGGACTAGCGGAGGCAATGAGCAGTTCTTC
>TRBD1|TRBV29-1|TRBJ2-1|few
CSGGQGVSYNEQFF
TGCAGCGGAGGACAGGGGGTTTCCTACAATGAGCAGTTCTTC
>TRBD1|TRBV5-6|TRBJ2-3|few
CASSPDRRPDTQYF
TGTGCCAGCAGTCCGGACAGGCGCCCAGATACGCAGTATTTT
>TRBD1|TRBV2|TRBJ2-2|-
CASWDSSPGNTGELFF
TGTGCCAGTTGGGACAGCTCTCCGGGGAACACCGGGGAGCTGTTTTTT
>-|TRBV20-1|TRBJ2-1|-
CSAVGAGYNEQFF
TGCAGTGCCGTCGGGGCAGGGTACAATGAGCAGTTCTTC
>-|TRBV20-1|TRBJ1-2|few
CSVRRDYGYTF
TGCAGCGTAAGGCGGGATTATGGCTACACCTTC
>-|TRBV29-1|TRBJ2-1|few
CSVEVDANNEQFF
TGCAGCGTTGAAGTGGACGCCAACAATGAGCAGTTCTTC
>-|TRBV20-1|TRBJ2-3|-
CSATLDAGKELTDTQYF
TGCAGTGCTACGCTCGACGCGGGAAAAGAGTTAACAGATACGCAGTATTTT
>TRBD2|TRBV14|TRBJ2-4|many
CASSQRSGVAGGKNIQYF
TGTGCCAGCAGCCAGCGTTCCGGGGTAGCGGGAGGCAAAAACATTCAGTACTTC
>TRBD2|TRBV29-1|TRBJ2-1|many
CSVTGTNRYNEQFF
TGCAGCGTTACCGGGACTAACCGTTACAATGAGCAGTTCTTC
>-|TRBV7-2|TRBJ1-2|few
CASSLVVVGTKKDGYTF
TGTGCCAGCAGCTTAGTAGTCGTAGGGACAAAGAAGGATGGCTACACCTTC
>-|TRBV12-3/TRBV12-4|TRBJ2-1|-
CASSSALDPEQFF
TGTGCCAGCAGTTCCGCTTTAGATCCTGAGCAGTTCTTC
>-|TRBV12-5|TRBJ2-1|-
CASGSTPYNEQFF
TGTGCTAGTGGTTCCACCCCCTACAATGAGCAGTTCTTC
>-|TRBV6-5|TRBJ2-6|many
CASSYLDSSGANVLTF
TGTGCCAGCAGTTACCTGGACAGCTCTGGGGCCAACGTCCTGACTTTC
>-|TRBV7-8|TRBJ2-3|many
CASSLFIDTQYF
TGTGCCAGCAGTCTCTTCATAGATACGCAGTATTTT
>TRBD1|TRBV25-1|TRBJ2-1|few
CATGTVYNEQFF
TGTGCCACAGGGACAGTTTACAATGAGCAGTTCTTC
>TRBD2|TRBV20-1|TRBJ2-3|-
CSAPPLDSGTSVDTQYF
TGCAGTGCCCCTCCCCTAGACTCCGGGACTAGTGTTGATACGCAGTATTTT
>-|TRBV12-3/TRBV12-4|TRBJ2-5|-
CASSLRTPSKTQYF
TGTGCCAGCAGTTTAAGGACACCATCCAAGACCCAGTACTTC
>-|TRBV5-1|TRBJ1-1|many
CASSAGQPEAFF
TGCGCCAGCAGCGCCGGACAGCCTGAAGCTTTCTTT
>-|TRBV2|TRBJ2-2|few
CASSEPGELFF
TGTGCCAGCAGTGAACCCGGGGAGCTGTTTTTT
>-|TRBV12-3/TRBV12-4|TRBJ1-1|-
CASSLSGIGTEAFF
TGTGCCAGCAGTTTATCCGGGATCGGCACTGAAGCTTTCTTT
>-|TRBV7-6|TRBJ2-2|-
CASIRSRDGNTGELFF
TGTGCCAGCATCCGGTCCCGGGACGGTAACACCGGGGAGCTGTTTTTT
>TRBD2|TRBV2|TRBJ2-1|few
CASRKGLAENYNEQFF
TGTGCCAGCAGGAAGGGACTAGCAGAAAACTACAATGAGCAGTTCTTC
>-|TRBV12-3/TRBV12-4|TRBJ1-5|-
CDSSLAREIASNQPQHF
TGTGACAGCAGTTTAGCGCGGGAGATTGCTAGCAATCAGCCCCAGCATTTT
>TRBD1|TRBV27|TRBJ2-7|few
CASGGYRGTYEQYF
TGTGCCAGCGGTGGATACAGGGGGACCTACGAGCAGTACTTC
>-|TRBV12-3/TRBV12-4|TRBJ2-7|-
CASSYSEDEQYF
TGTGCCAGCAGCTATTCAGAGGACGAGCAGTACTTC
>-|TRBV5-6|TRBJ1-1|-
CASSLWGAEAFF
TGTGCCAGCAGCTTGTGGGGCGCTGAAGCTTTCTTT
>TRBD1|TRBV12-3/TRBV12-4|TRBJ1-4|-
CASSFGRQGGNEKLFF
TGTGCCAGCAGTTTTGGCCGACAGGGGGGAAATGAAAAACTGTTTTTT
>-|TRBV6-6|TRBJ1-4|many
CASSFLNEKLFF
TGTGCCAGCAGTTTTTTAAATGAAAAACTGTTTTTT
>TRBD2|TRBV4-1|TRBJ2-1|many
CASSQEKLAGEYNEQFF
TGCGCCAGCAGCCAAGAGAAACTAGCGGGAGAGTACAATGAGCAGTTCTTC